This T cell receptor (beta chain) was found in a study of CD8 T cells in ankylosing spondylitis. Study-level points and caveats: Disease-linked clones were found to be CD8+ and relatively rare in peripheral blood. Earlier reports found some motif variants in synovial fluid and blood in reactive arthritis. There was a TCR beta motif, made of several highly homologous variants, that appeared characteristic of ankylosing spondylitis blood.

In regard to this clonotype: Its target is unknown.

Using quantitative 5'-RACE with molecular barcodes, the authors made TCR beta libraries. One entry per CDR3 protein, called by TCRdb with MiXCR from the 5' RACE reads. Here the sample spans under 200,000 distinct CDR3 sequences, around a tenth being singletons. The CDR3 consists of 13 residues. Germline-derived CDR1 and CDR2 are LGHNA and YNFKEQ. V lost 1 base and J 6 bases, leaving 10 bases between the germline ends. The sequence derives from a female donor with ankylosing spondylitis or in good health (not recorded which). Sequenced input: blood, either unsorted or a sorted T cell fraction (not recorded which). V and J are TRBV4-2 and TRBJ2-7; D is possibly TRBD1 (6 bases). The CDR3 here is CASSQGGPSEQYF. The CDR3, as DNA: TGTGCCAGCAGCCAAGGGGGGCCCTCCGAGCAGTACTTC.